This T cell receptor beta chain derives from a study of identical twins. The study's findings and limits: Analyses based on zero insertions could be partly confounded by invariant MAIT and iNKT cells. Insertion counts were lower in abundant cord blood beta clonotypes, a trend that memory repertoires did not show.

TCRdb passed the 5' RACE reads through MiXCR, listing each CDR3 protein once. The sample includes fewer than 650,000 distinct CDR3 sequences, 7.1% seen only once; the top ten take 1.5% to 2%. Per the germline V gene, CDR1 is WSHSY and CDR2 is SAAADI. CDR3 length: 14 amino acids. The trim removed 7 bases at V and 5 bases at J, leaving 7 bases unmatched. Only healthy Caucasians were included as donors. Details on this clonotype: Its target is not known.

This sample was shared with a second study, whose subject was yellow fever vaccine responses in identical twins.

Sequencing used PBMCs. The rearrangement joins TRBV10-2 to TRBJ2-1; 8 positions agree with TRBD2. The source is a woman aged 18-35 years in good health. CDR3 loop: CASTSGTSHNEQFF. CDR3 nucleotides: TGCGCCAGCACATCCGGGACTAGTCACAATGAGCAGTTCTTC.